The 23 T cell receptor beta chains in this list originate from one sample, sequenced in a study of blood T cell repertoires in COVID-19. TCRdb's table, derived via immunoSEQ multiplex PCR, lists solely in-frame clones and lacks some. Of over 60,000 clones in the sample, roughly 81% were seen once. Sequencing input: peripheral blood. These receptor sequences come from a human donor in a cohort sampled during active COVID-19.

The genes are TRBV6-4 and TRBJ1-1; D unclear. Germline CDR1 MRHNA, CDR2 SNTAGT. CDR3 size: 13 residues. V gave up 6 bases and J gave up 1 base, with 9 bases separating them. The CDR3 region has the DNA TGTGCCAGCAGCAGGATTCCGAACACTGAAGCTTTCTTT. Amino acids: CASSRIPNTEAFF.

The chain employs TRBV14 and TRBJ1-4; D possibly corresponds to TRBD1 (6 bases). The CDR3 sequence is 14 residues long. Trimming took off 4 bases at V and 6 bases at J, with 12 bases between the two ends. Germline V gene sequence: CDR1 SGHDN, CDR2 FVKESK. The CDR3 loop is CASSPRGGYEKLFF. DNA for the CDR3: TGTGCCAGCAGCCCCAGGGGCGGTTATGAAAAACTGTTTTTT. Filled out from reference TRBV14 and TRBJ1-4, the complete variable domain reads EAGVTQFPSHSVIEKGQTVTLRCDPISGHDNLYWYRRVMGKEIKFLLHFVKESKQDESGMPNNRFLAERTGGTYSTLKVQPAELEDSGVYFCASSPRGGYEKLFFGSGTQLSVL.

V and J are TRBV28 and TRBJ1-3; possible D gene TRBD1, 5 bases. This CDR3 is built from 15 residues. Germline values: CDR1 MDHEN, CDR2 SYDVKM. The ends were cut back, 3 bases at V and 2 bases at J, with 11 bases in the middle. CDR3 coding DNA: TGTGCCAGCAGTTTGAGAGCGGGGGCTGGAAACACCATATATTTT. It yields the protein CASSLRAGAGNTIYF.

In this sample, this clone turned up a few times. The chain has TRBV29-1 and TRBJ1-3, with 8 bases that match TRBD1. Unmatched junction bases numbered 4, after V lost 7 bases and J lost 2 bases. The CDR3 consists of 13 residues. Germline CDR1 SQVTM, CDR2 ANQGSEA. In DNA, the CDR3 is TGCAGCGCGGGGACAGGTGCTGGAAACACCATATATTTT. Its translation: CSAGTGAGNTIYF.

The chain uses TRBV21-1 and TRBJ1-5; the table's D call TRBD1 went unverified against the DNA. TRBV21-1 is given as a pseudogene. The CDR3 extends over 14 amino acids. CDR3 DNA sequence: TGTGCCATAAGCCCCGGACACATCAATCAGCCCCAGCATTTT. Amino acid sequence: CAISPGHINQPQHF.

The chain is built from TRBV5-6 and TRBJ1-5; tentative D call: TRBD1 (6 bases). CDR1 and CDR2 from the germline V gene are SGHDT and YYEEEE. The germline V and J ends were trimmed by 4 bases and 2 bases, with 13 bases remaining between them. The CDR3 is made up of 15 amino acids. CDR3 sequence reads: CASSTGTRGNQPQHF. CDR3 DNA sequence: TGTGCCAGCAGCACAGGGACGAGGGGCAATCAGCCCCAGCATTTT.

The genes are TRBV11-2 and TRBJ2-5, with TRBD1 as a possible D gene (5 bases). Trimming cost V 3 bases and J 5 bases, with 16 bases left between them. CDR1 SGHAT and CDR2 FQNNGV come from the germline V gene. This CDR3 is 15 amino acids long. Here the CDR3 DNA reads TGTGCCAGCAGCTTCCTGGCCAAGTCAGGGGAGACCCAGTACTTC. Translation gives CASSFLAKSGETQYF.

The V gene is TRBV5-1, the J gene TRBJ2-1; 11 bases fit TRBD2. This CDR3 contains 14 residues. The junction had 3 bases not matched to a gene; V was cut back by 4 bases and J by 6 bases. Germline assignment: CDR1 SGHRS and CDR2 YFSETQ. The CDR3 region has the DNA TGCGCCAGCAGCGGTCTAGCGGGAGGCAATGAGCAGTTCTTC. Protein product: CASSGLAGGNEQFF.

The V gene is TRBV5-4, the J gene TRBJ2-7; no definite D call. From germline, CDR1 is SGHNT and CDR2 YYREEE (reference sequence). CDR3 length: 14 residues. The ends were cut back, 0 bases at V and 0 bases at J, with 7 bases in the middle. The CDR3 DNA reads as TGTGCCAGCAGCTTGGCGGGTTTCTCCTACGAGCAGTACTTC. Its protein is CASSLAGFSYEQYF.

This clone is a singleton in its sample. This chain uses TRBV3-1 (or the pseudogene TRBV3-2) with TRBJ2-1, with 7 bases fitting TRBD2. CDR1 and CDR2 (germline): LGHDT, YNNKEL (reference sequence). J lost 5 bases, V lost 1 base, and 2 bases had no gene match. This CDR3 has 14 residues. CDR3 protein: CASSQGLAHNEQFF. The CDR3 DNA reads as TGTGCCAGCAGCCAAGGACTAGCACACAATGAGCAGTTCTTC.

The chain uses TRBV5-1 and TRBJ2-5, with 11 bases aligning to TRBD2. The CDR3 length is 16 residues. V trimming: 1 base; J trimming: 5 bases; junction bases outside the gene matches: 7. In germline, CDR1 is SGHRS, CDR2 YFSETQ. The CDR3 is CASSLSLAGAGETQYF. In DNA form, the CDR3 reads TGCGCCAGCAGCTTGTCACTAGCGGGAGCGGGGGAGACCCAGTACTTC.

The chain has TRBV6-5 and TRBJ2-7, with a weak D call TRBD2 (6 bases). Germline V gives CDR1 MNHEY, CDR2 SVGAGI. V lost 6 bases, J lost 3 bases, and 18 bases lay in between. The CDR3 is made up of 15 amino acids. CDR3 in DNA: TGTGCCAGCAGCTTGGGGGGAAACCCAGACTACGAGCAGTACTTC. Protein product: CASSLGGNPDYEQYF.

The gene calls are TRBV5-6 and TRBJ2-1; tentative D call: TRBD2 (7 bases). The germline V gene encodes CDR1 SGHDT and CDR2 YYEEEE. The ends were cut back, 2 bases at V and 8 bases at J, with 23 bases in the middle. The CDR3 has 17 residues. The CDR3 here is CASSLLSWGGSYDEQFF. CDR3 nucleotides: TGTGCCAGCAGCTTATTATCCTGGGGGGGCTCTTACGATGAGCAGTTCTTC. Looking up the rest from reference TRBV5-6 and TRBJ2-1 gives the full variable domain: DAGVTQSPTHLIKTRGQQVTLRCSPKSGHDTVSWYQQALGQGPQFIFQYYEEEERQRGNFPDRFSGHQFPNYSSELNVNALLLGDSALYLCASSLLSWGGSYDEQFFGPGTRLTVL.

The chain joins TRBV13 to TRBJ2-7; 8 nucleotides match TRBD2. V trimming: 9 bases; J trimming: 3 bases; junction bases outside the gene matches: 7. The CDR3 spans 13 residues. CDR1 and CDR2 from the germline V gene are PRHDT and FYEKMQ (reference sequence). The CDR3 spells CASSRTSRYEQYF. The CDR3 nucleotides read TGTGCCAGTTCCAGGACTAGCCGCTACGAGCAGTACTTC.

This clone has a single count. CDR3 coding DNA: TGTGCCAGCAGCCTAACTTTCGGGGTCGTGGCTAATGAAAAACTGTTTTTT. This codes for CASSLTFGVVANEKLFF. The chain employs TRBV4-2 and TRBJ1-4; D ambiguous. From germline, CDR1 is LGHNA and CDR2 YNFKEQ. The CDR3 has 17 residues. V was trimmed by 4 bases and J by 3 bases, leaving 18 bases between them.

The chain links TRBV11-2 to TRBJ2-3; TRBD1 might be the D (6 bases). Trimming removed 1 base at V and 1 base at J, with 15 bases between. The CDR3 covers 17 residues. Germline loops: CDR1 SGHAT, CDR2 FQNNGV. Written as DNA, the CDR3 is TGTGCCAGCAGCTTAGGTGCATGGAAGGGGGGCACAGATACGCAGTATTTT. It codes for CASSLGAWKGGTDTQYF.

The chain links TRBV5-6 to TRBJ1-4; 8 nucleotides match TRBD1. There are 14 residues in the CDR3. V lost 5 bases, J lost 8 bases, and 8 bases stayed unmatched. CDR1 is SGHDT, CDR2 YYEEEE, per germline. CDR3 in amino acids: CASRLQGVYEKLFF. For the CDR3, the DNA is TGTGCCAGCAGATTACAGGGGGTATACGAAAAACTGTTTTTT.

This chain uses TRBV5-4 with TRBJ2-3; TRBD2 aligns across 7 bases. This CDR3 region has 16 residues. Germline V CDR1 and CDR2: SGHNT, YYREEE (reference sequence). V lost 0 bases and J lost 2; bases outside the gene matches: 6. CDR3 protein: CASSLASSGFTDTQYF. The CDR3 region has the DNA TGTGCCAGCAGCTTGGCTTCTAGCGGTTTCACAGATACGCAGTATTTT.

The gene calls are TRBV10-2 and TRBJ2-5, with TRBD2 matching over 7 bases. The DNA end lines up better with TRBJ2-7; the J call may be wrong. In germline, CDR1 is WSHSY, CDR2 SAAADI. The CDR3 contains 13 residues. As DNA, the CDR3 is TGCGCCAGCAGGGCCGGGACTAACTACGAGCAGTACTTC. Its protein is CASRAGTNYEQYF.

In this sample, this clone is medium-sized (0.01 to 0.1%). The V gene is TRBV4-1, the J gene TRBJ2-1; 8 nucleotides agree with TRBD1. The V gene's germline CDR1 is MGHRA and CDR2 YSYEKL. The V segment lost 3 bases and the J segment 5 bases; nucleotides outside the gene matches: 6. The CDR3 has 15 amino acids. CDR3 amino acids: CASSHYGQGNNEQFF. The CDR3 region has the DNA TGCGCCAGCAGCCATTATGGACAGGGCAACAATGAGCAGTTCTTC.

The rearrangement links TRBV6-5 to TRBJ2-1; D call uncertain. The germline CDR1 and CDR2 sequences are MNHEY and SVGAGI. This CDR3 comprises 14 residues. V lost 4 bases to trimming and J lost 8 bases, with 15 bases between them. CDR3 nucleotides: TGTGCCAGCAGTTCCGTCTCGGGTCTGGATGAGCAGTTCTTC. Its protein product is CASSSVSGLDEQFF.

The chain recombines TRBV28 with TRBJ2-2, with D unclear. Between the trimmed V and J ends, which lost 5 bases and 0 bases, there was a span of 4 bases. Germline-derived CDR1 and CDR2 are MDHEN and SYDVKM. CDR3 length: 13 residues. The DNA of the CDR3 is TGTGCCAGCAGTGACTCGAACACCGGGGAGCTGTTTTTT. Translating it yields CASSDSNTGELFF.

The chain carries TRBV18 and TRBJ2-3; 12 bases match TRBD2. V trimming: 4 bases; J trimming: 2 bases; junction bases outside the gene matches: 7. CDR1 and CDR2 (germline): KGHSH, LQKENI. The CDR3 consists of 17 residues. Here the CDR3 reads CASSLTTSGRYTDTQYF. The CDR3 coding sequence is TGTGCCAGCTCACTCACGACTAGCGGGAGATACACAGATACGCAGTATTTT.